This entry features one T cell receptor (beta chain) sequence. Antigen: not known. These data are taken from a study of T cell responses to AZD1222 COVID-19 vaccine. Study-wide results and limits: Every sample of the repertoires postdated the peak T cell response. Unmutated variant regions are reportedly targeted by nearly half of spike-specific TCRs. Clonal diversity was possibly underestimated; the donors were predominantly white British and more often female.

Method: immunoSEQ multiplex PCR; TCRdb's copy keeps in-frame clones and lacks some. There are 25,000 to 35,000 clones in the sample; roughly 73% occur only once, and approximately 5% lies in the top ten. The germline V gene has CDR1 SQVTM and CDR2 ANQGSEA. Trimming pared 4 bases from V and 0 bases from J, leaving 10 bases between. This CDR3 spans 13 amino acids. The sequence was collected from an adult in good health. This specimen was peripheral blood, taken on day 0 of AZD1222 vaccination. The genes are TRBV29-1 and TRBJ2-7, with D unresolved. This CDR3 is CSVAHGYSYEQYF. In DNA, the CDR3 is TGCAGCGTTGCTCACGGTTACTCCTACGAGCAGTACTTC.